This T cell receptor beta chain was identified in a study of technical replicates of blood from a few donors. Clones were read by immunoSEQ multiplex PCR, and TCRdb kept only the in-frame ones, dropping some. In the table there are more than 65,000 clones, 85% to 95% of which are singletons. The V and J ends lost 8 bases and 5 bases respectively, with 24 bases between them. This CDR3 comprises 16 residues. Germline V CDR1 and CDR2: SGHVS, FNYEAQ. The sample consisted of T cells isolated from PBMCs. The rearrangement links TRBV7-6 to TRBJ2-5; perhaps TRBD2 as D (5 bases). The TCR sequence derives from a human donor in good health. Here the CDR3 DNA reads TGTGCCAGCCGCCGCTGGAGCGGAGGAGGTCCTGAGACCCAGTACTTC. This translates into CASRRWSGGGPETQYF.